The 13 T cell receptor beta chains listed next were all sequenced from one sample in a study of OX40 agonist ivuxolimab in advanced cancers. Measured with immunoSEQ multiplex PCR; TCRdb has only the in-frame clones, and not every one. Among over 85,000 clones, around 90% were seen once, and the ten largest hold about 0.25%. The starting material was CD4+ or CD8+ T cells sorted from blood, obtained in a trial of the OX40 agonist ivuxolimab. These receptors came from an adult with an advanced solid tumor such as melanoma, head and neck, liver or kidney cancer.

The chain has TRBV5-1 and TRBJ2-1; 10 nucleotides agree with TRBD1. In germline, CDR1 is SGHRS, CDR2 YFSETQ. This CDR3 spans 16 amino acids. The ends lost 3 bases at V and 0 bases at J; junction bases unmatched: 3. CDR3: CASSWGQGSSYNEQFF. DNA of the CDR3: TGCGCCAGCAGCTGGGGACAGGGGAGCTCCTACAATGAGCAGTTCTTC.

J is TRBJ2-2 and V is TRBV14; 7 bases line up with TRBD1. CDR3 length equals 15 residues. Per the germline V gene, CDR1 is SGHDN and CDR2 is FVKESK. V lost 1 base and J lost 5; bases outside the gene matches: 4. CDR3 in amino acids: CASSQAGTETGELFF. The CDR3 region has the DNA TGTGCCAGCAGCCAAGCCGGGACAGAGACCGGGGAGCTGTTTTTT.

The chain employs TRBV7-2 and TRBJ1-5, with TRBD1 matching over 7 bases. Germline V lookup: CDR1 SGHTA, CDR2 FQGNSA. V was clipped by 5 bases and J by 0 bases; unmatched bases: 7. This CDR3 comprises 16 residues. The CDR3, as DNA: TGTGCCAGCAGCCCCCGGACAGGATATAGCAATCAGCCCCAGCATTTT. Residues: CASSPRTGYSNQPQHF.

The chain uses TRBV6-1 and TRBJ1-6; no firm D call. Germline V CDR1 and CDR2: MNHNS, SASEGT. Trimming left V 8 bases short and J 0 bases short, with 11 bases between. CDR3 length: 15 amino acids. The CDR3 DNA reads TGTGCCAGCCGAACGGGGATCTCCTATAATTCACCCCTCCACTTT. It is translated as CASRTGISYNSPLHF.

The CDR3 reads CASSGKVGLYNEQFF. DNA of the CDR3: TGTGCCAGCAGTGGGAAAGTGGGTCTGTACAATGAGCAGTTCTTC. The chain has TRBV7-2 and TRBJ2-1; D is unresolved. Looked up from germline, CDR1 is SGHTA and CDR2 is FQGNSA. V was clipped by 6 bases and J by 4 bases, with 16 bases between them. This CDR3 region has 15 residues. The full variable domain, with the rest looked up from reference TRBV7-2 and TRBJ2-1, is GAGVSQSPSNKVTEKGKDVELRCDPISGHTALYWYRQSLGQGLEFLIYFQGNSAPDKSGLPSDRFSAERTGGSVSTLTIQRTQQEDSAVYLCASSGKVGLYNEQFFGPGTRLTVL.

This rearrangement joins TRBV10-3 to TRBJ1-1; D not certain. This CDR3 region has 14 residues. V lost 4 bases and J 2 bases, leaving 11 bases between the germline ends. Germline CDR1 ENHRY, CDR2 SYGVKD. For the CDR3, the DNA is TGTGCCATCAGTGGGGATGGTGTTAACACTGAAGCTTTCTTT. Translating it yields CAISGDGVNTEAFF.

The chain recombines TRBV28 with TRBJ1-5; the D gene is possibly TRBD1 (6 bases). Per germline, CDR1 MDHEN and CDR2 SYDVKM. CDR3 length equals 11 residues. V shed 5 bases and J shed 11 bases, with 10 bases lying between them. The CDR3: CASSRDITQHF. CDR3 sequence (DNA): TGTGCCAGCAGTAGGGACATTACCCAGCATTTT.

The chain joins TRBV5-1 to TRBJ1-3; D not certain. V was clipped by 6 bases and J by 4 bases, with 11 bases between them. CDR3 length equals 13 residues. Germline V gene sequence: CDR1 SGHRS, CDR2 YFSETQ. The CDR3 nucleotides read TGCGCCAGCACCGACTCCCCGGGAAACACCATATATTTT. Residues: CASTDSPGNTIYF.

The chain is built from TRBV29-1 and TRBJ2-7; no definite D call. Trimming cost V 3 bases and J 0 bases, with 9 bases left between them. The CDR3 contains 13 residues. The germline gives CDR1 SQVTM, CDR2 ANQGSEA. The CDR3, as DNA: TGCAGCGTTGATTCGGCGTCCTCCTACGAGCAGTACTTC. It specifies CSVDSASSYEQYF.

This clone was counted a single time. The V call is TRBV6-1, the J call TRBJ2-5, with 9 bases identical to TRBD2. CDR1 is MNHNS, CDR2 SASEGT, per germline. The CDR3 runs 13 residues. Trimming took 5 bases from V and 5 from J; bases not matched to a gene: 3. CDR3 protein: CASSFSGRETQYF. The CDR3 bases are TGTGCCAGCAGTTTCAGCGGGAGGGAGACCCAGTACTTC.

The chain employs TRBV29-1 and TRBJ2-2; TRBD2 aligns across 10 bases. The CDR3 has 14 amino acids. Germline CDR1 SQVTM, CDR2 ANQGSEA. V gave up 3 bases and J gave up 6 bases; unmatched junction bases: 4. The DNA of the CDR3 is TGCAGCGTTGAGCCTAGCGGGAGTCCCGGGGAGCTGTTTTTT. It encodes CSVEPSGSPGELFF.

The chain links TRBV4-2 to TRBJ2-1; TRBD2 might be the D (5 bases). The V and J ends lost 4 bases and 2 bases respectively, with 12 bases between them. The CDR3 runs 15 residues. CDR1 is LGHNA, CDR2 YNFKEQ, per germline. The CDR3 loop is CASSPPPGAYNEQFF. DNA of the CDR3: TGTGCCAGCAGCCCCCCGCCCGGGGCCTACAATGAGCAGTTCTTC.

This clone was picked up one time. The rearrangement joins TRBV7-2 to TRBJ1-1, with 7 bases matching TRBD1. V gave up 9 bases and J gave up 1 base; unmatched junction bases: 5. CDR1 and CDR2 from the germline V gene are SGHTA and FQGNSA. The CDR3 runs to 13 residues. The CDR3, as DNA: TGTGCCAGTGGGACAGACGCGAACACTGAAGCTTTCTTT. It yields the protein CASGTDANTEAFF.